This TCR beta chain was sequenced for a study of blood T cells in healthy people across ages. The study's findings and limits: It was not known whether donors were CMV positive (a possible confounder of expanded clonotype changes).

The authors ran a second PCR of about 6 to 11 cycles using a sample-barcoded 5' primer and a J-beta primer mix. TCRdb reanalysed the 5' RACE reads using MiXCR and keeps one entry per CDR3 protein. The table lists about 970,000 distinct CDR3 sequences, 45% to 60% of them singletons, with over 20% in the top ten. Germline V gene lookup returns CDR1 MGHRA and CDR2 YSYEKL. The V end lost 2 bases, the J end lost 5 bases, and 10 bases lay between the germline ends. The CDR3 totals 13 residues. This clonotype was seen only a few times. No antigen is known for it. The chain uses TRBV4-1 and TRBJ2-7; D remains ambiguous. Specimen: blood. This receptor was obtained from a woman aged 55-75 years in good health. CDR3 nucleotides: TGCGCCAGCAGCCAACTAAATTTGGACGAGCAGTACTTC. It codes for CASSQLNLDEQYF.